The present T cell receptor (beta chain) was sequenced within a study of shared clonotypes between healthy human individuals (dated by TCRdb to about 2020). For context, the study as a whole: The cohort comprised a couple of women and a few men aged 18 to 49 years. For each donor, CD4 naive and CD4 memory were each run on three plates, CD8 naive on two plates, and CD8 memory on one plate. To estimate repertoire size and how much clonotype sharing occurs between individuals, the study deeply sequenced the blood TCR repertoires of 5 or 6 healthy adults. To increase sequencing depth and limit assay-specific biases, TCR repertoire library preparation and sequencing were carried out by different laboratories using diverse techniques. Leukapheresis yielded between about 0.9 and 9 billion PBMCs per donor.

The donors were healthy, HIV-negative adults with no recently reported acute infections or vaccinations. All donors were Caucasian adults living in Nashville, Tennessee, USA. CD4+ T cells were enriched through magnetic negative selection, after which naive cells were positively selected on CD45RA and the remaining negative fraction served as the memory subset. Blood was obtained by leukapheresis, after which PBMCs were separated by Ficoll-Histopaque density gradient centrifugation and cryopreserved in liquid nitrogen vapor phase. Analytical flow cytometry was used to check the purity and quantity of each magnetically sorted T cell population. Genomic DNA was isolated from every sorted fraction and measured by UV absorbance on a Nanodrop 2000c. Overall study outcomes, separate from this receptor: Compared with non-shared clonotypes, the clonotypes found in all four sorted-subset donors had higher generation probabilities. When a handful of donors were compared, the shared fraction of clonotypes was roughly 5% for naive CD4, around 4% for naive CD8, 2.3% for memory CD4, and about 0.36% for memory CD8. Rarefaction of sorted-subset datasets indicated incomplete sequencing despite the large sequencing depth. Because the study included a small number of donors, the genetic and exposure-history diversity represented was limited. Based on pairwise subsampling, the degree of clonotype sharing among donors was expected to be affected by sequencing depth. Naive subsets generally had larger estimated clonotype richness than memory subsets did. Sampling was limited to blood, and TCR repertoires in tissue likely differ from TCR repertoires in blood.

V is shortened by 5 bases, J by 7 bases, and the region joining them spans 18 bases. The germline V gene supplies CDR1 MNHNS and CDR2 SASEGT. Inclusive of the bounding cysteine and phenylalanine, the CDR3 is 15 residues long. Just the 45-base CDR3 DNA is kept, in frame starting at base 1. TCR CDR3 regions were amplified from genomic DNA by multiplex PCR using the deep immunoSEQ assay. Extracted genomic DNA from each cell subset was spread evenly across all wells of several immunoSEQ 96-well plates, with each plate serving as a replicate. For sorted subsets, roughly 200 ng of genomic DNA, equivalent to around 31,000 T cell genomes, went into each replicate PCR. The purified libraries were quantified using a Qubit 3.0 fluorometer, sized with a Bioanalyzer 2100, and then quantified again using the KAPA Library Quantification kit. A separate single-read 150-cycle Illumina NextSeq 550 flow cell was used to sequence each immunoSEQ 96-well plate. The authors' analysis ran thus. The immunoSEQ output contained only junctional sequences without quality scores, so filtering could not match that applied to full-length reads. Sequences were annotated with PyIR, a Python wrapper for IgBLAST v1.9, and V/J genes and CDR3 were assigned using IMGT germline references. Reads with weak V/J assignments (E-value above 1e-6), missing CDR3, stop codons, out-of-frame junctions, or ambiguous translated residues were removed. V3J clonotypes were defined by identical inferred V gene, J gene, and CDR3 amino acid sequence. The percentage overlap between two repertoires was calculated by dividing the number of shared unique clonotypes by the size of the smaller repertoire. Three approaches were used to assess repertoire richness: RTK rarefaction, the Chao1 estimator, and Recon v2.1 estimates of unobserved clonotypes. OLGA was used to compute generation probabilities for all TCRbeta clonotypes that the gDNA method yielded from four donors. Not all clones reach the TCRdb copy of this immuneACCESS table, which keeps in-frame sequences only. Checked studies attribute under half of the gap to unresolved V genes and leave the rest unexplained. Clone size and V and J calls were adopted from that table, with D and trimming inferred from the DNA. The sample yields roughly 1,000,000 clones; 78% were counted once. Roughly 0.62% of the sample is taken by the ten largest.

This clone was recorded once. Its antigen remains undetermined. No much larger clone is present one base from it, and per-base qualities are unavailable. This sequence originates from a young man in good health. Some clones in this sample may be carry-over from other donors' samples. The rearrangement combines TRBV6-1 with TRBJ1-5; no D gene can be assigned with confidence. Input material: memory CD4+ T cells from PBMCs. Interpreted using the paper, the cell subset or site label stands for: CD45RA-negative fraction. The DNA is TGTGCCAGCAGTCGATCGCGAGGTGGCGAACAGCCCCAGCATTTT. It translates to CASSRSRGGEQPQHF.